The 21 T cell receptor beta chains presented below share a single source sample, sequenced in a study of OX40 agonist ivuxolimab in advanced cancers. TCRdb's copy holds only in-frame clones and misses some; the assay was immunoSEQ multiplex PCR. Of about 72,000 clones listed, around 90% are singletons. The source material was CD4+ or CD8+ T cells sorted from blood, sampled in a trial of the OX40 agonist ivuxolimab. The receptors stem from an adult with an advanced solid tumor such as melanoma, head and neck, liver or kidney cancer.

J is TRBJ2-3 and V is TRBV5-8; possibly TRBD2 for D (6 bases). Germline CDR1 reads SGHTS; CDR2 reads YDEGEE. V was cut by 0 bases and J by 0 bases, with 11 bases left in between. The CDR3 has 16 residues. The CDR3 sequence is CASSLARGTSTDTQYF. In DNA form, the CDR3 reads TGTGCCAGCAGCTTGGCCCGGGGGACTAGCACAGATACGCAGTATTTT. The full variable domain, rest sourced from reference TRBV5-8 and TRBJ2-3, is EAGVTQSPTHLIKTRGQQATLRCSPISGHTSVYWYQQALGLGLQFLLWYDEGEERNRGNFPPRFSGRQFPNYSSELNVNALELEDSALYLCASSLARGTSTDTQYFGPGTRLTVL.

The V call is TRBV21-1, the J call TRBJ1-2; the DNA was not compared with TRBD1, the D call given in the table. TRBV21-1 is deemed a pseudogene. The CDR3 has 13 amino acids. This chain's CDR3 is CARTNRDMTGYTF. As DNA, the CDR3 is TGTGCCAGGACGAACCGGGACATGACCGGCTACACCTTC.

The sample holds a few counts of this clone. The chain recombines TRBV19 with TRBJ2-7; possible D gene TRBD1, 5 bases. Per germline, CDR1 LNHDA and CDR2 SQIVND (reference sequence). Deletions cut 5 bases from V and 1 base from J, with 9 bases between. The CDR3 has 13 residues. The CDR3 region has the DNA TGTGCCAGTAGTCCGACAGCTTCCTACGAGCAGTACTTC. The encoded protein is CASSPTASYEQYF.

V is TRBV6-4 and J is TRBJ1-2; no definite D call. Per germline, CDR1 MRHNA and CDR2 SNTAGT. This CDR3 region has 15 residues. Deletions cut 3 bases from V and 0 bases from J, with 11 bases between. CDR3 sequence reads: CASSEGPLANYGYTF. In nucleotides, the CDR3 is TGTGCCAGCAGTGAGGGCCCTTTGGCTAACTATGGCTACACCTTC.

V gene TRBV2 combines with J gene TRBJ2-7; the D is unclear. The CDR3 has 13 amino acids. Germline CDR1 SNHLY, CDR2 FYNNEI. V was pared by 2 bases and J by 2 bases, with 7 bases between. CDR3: CASSETLAYEQYF. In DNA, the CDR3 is TGTGCCAGCAGTGAAACCCTTGCCTACGAGCAGTACTTC.

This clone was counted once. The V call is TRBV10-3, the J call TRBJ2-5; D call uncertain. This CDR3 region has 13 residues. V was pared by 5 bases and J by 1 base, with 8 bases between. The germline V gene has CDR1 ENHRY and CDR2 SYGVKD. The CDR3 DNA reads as TGTGCCATCAGTCGACAATTCCAAGAGACCCAGTACTTC. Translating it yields CAISRQFQETQYF.

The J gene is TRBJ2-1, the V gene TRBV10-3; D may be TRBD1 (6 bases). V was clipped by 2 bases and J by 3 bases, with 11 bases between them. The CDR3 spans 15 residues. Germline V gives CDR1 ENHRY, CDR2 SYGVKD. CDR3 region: CAISEPAGDYNEQFF. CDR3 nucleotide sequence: TGTGCCATCAGTGAGCCGGCAGGGGACTACAATGAGCAGTTCTTC.

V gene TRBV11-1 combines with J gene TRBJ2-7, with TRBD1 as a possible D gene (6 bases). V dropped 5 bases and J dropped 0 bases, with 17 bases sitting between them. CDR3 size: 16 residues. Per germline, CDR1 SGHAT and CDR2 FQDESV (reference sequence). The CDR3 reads CASSRPDRTASYEQYF. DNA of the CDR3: TGTGCCAGCAGCCGCCCCGATAGGACAGCCTCCTACGAGCAGTACTTC.

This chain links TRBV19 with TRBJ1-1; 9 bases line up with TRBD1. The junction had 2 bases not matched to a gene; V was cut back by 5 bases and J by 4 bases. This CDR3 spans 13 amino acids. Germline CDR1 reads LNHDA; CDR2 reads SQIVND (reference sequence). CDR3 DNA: TGTGCCAGTAGTTTGGGACAGGGCACTGAAGCTTTCTTT. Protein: CASSLGQGTEAFF.

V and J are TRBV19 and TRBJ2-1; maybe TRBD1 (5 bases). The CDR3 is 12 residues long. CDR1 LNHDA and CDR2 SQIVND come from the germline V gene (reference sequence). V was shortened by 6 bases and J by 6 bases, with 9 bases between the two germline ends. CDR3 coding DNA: TGTGCCAGTAGCACCAGGGTCAATGAGCAGTTCTTC. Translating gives CASSTRVNEQFF. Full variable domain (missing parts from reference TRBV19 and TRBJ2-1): DGGITQSPKYLFRKEGQNVTLSCEQNLNHDAMYWYRQDPGQGLRLIYYSQIVNDFQKGDIAEGYSVSREKKESFPLTVTSAQKNPTAFYLCASSTRVNEQFFGPGTRLTVL.

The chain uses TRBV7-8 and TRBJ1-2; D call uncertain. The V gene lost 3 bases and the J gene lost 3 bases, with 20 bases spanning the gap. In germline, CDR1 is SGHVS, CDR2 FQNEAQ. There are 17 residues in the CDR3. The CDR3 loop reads CASSFESRRLLHYGYTF. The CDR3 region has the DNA TGTGCCAGCAGCTTTGAATCCCGAAGACTTCTGCACTATGGCTACACCTTC.

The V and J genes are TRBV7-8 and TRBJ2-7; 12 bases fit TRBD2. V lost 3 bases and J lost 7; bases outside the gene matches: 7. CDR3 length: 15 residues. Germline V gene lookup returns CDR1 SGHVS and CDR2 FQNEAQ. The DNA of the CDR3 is TGTGCCAGCAGCTTCGGGACTAGCGGGCGACTGGAGCAGTACTTC. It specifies CASSFGTSGRLEQYF.

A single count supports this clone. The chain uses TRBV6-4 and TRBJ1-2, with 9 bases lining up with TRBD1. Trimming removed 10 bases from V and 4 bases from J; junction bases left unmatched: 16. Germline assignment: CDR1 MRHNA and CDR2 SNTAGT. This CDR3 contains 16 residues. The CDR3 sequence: CANPTGGAFGVYGYTF. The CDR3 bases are TGTGCCAACCCAACAGGGGGCGCTTTCGGGGTCTATGGCTACACCTTC.

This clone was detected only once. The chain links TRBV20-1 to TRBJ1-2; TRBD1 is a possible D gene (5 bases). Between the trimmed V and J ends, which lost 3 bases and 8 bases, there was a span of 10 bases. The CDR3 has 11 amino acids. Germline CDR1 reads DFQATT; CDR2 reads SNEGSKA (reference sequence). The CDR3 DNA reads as TGCAGTGCTAGGGGGGTGCGCGGCTACACCTTC. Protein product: CSARGVRGYTF.

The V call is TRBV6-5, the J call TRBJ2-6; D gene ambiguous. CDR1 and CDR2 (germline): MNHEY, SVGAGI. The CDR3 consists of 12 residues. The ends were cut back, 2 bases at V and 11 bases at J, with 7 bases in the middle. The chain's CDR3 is CASSYRSDVLTF. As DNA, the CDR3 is TGTGCCAGCAGTTACAGGTCGGACGTCCTGACTTTC.

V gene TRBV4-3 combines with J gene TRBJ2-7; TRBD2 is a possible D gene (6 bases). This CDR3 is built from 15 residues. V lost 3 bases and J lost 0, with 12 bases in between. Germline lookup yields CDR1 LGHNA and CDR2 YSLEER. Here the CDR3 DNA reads TGCGCCAGCAGCCATCGACTAGGAAGCTCCTACGAGCAGTACTTC. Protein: CASSHRLGSSYEQYF.

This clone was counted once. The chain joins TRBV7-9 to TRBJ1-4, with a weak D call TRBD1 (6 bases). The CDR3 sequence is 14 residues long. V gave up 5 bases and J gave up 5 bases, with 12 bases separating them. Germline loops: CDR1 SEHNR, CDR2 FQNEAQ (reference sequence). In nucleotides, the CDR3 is TGTGCCAGCAGCCGACAGGTCCAAAATGAAAAACTGTTTTTT. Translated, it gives CASSRQVQNEKLFF. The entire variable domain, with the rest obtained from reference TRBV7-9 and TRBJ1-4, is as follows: DTGVSQNPRHKITKRGQNVTFRCDPISEHNRLYWYRQTLGQGPEFLTYFQNEAQLEKSRLLSDRFSAERPKGSFSTLEIQRTEQGDSAMYLCASSRQVQNEKLFFGSGTQLSVL.

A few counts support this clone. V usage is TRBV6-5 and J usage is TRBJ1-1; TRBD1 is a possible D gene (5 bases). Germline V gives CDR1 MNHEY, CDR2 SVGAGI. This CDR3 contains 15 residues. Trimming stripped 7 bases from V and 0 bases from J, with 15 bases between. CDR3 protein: CASTNWGTVNTEAFF. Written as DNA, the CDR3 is TGTGCCAGCACCAACTGGGGGACGGTGAACACTGAAGCTTTCTTT.

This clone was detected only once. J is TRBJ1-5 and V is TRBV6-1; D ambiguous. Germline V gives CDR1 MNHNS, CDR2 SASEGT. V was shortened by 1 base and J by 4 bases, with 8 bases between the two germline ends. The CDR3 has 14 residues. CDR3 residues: CASSEGVVNQPQHF. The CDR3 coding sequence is TGTGCCAGCAGTGAAGGGGTGGTAAATCAGCCCCAGCATTTT.

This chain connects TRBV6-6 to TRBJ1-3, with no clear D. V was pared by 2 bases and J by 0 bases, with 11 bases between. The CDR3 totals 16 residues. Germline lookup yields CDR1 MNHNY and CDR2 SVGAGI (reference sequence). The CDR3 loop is CASSYPQVGSGNTIYF. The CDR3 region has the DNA TGTGCCAGCAGTTACCCCCAGGTGGGCTCTGGAAACACCATATATTTT.

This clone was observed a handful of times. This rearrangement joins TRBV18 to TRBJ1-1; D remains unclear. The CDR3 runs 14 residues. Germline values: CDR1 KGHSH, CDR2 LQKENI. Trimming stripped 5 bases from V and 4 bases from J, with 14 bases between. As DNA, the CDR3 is TGTGCCAGCTCAGGCCAAGGGCCTCCCACTGAAGCTTTCTTT. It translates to CASSGQGPPTEAFF. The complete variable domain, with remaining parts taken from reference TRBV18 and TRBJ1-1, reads NAGVMQNPRHLVRRRGQEARLRCSPMKGHSHVYWYRQLPEEGLKFMVYLQKENIIDESGMPKERFSAEFPKEGPSILRIQQVVRGDSAAYFCASSGQGPPTEAFFGQGTRLTVV.